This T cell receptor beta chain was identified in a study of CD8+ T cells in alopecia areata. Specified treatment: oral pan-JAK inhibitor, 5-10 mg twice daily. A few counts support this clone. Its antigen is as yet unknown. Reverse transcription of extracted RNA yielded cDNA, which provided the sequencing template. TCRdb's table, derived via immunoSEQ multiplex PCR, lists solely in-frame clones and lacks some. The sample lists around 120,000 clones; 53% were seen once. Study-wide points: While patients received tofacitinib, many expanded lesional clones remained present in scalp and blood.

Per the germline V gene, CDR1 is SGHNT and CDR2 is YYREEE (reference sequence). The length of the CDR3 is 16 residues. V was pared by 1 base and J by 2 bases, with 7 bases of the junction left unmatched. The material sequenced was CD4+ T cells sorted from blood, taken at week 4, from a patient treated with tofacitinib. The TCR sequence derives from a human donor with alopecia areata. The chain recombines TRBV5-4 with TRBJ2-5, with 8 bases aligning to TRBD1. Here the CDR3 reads CASSLWWTGKQETQYF. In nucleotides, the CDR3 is TGTGCCAGCAGCTTGTGGTGGACAGGGAAACAAGAGACCCAGTACTTC.